The entry below gives a single TCR beta chain sequence along with its context. This clonotype was counted many times. Its antigen remains undetermined. No per-base quality is available; no much larger clone lies one base away. A distance of 15 bases separates the germline ends of V and J, which lose 5 bases and 5 bases respectively. From the cysteine through the phenylalanine, the CDR3 covers 14 amino acids. Only CDR3 DNA is held: 42 bases, read in frame from base 1. CDR1 and CDR2 are drawn from the germline V gene: SGHTA, FQGNSA. This entry comes from a study of neurological immune-mediated disorders (dated 2019 in TCRdb). With regard to the full study: Peripheral blood TCR-beta repertoires from HTLV-I-associated myelopathy (HAM/TSP) patients, multiple sclerosis patients and healthy controls were compared by UMI-based sequencing. Longitudinal samples, technical triplicates and paired sorted CD4+ and CD8+ T-cell subsets, alongside PBMC samples, were included among the 90 to 130 TCR-beta libraries. Each longitudinal HAM/TSP and healthy donor was sampled at 3 time-points spaced at roughly 3-45 month intervals. The cohort included 60 to 70 subjects: roughly 15 with HAM/TSP, some 34 with multiple sclerosis, and 20 or so healthy controls. Beyond this particular receptor, the publication reports: Expanded clones from different subjects shared no identical CDR3 amino acid sequences, which suggests that TCR-beta repertoires were private in all groups. TCR clonal expansion was highest in HAM/TSP patients and lowest in MS patients, with MS patients falling below even healthy controls.

cDNA was synthesized by template-switch 5'RACE using a primer carrying a 10-nucleotide random unique molecular identifier by which each TCR transcript was tagged. Every sequencing run yielded over 200 million TCR-beta sequences covering 15-18 subjects. Total RNA was extracted with the RNeasy kit. The KAPA Real-time Library Amplification kit was used to amplify TCR-beta VDJ regions with primers targeting the TCR constant region and the 5'RACE anchor. A first PCR added sample indexes and Illumina adaptors, and a second PCR then raised library yield. After Ampure bead purification, the TCR product of roughly 650 bp was size-selected on a 2% E-gel SizeSelection system. Before pooling, library quality was assessed on a Bioanalyzer, concentration was determined with Qubit, and library quantification was performed with the Kapa Library Quantification kit. Libraries were sequenced paired-end 2 x 150 bp on an Illumina HiSeq 2500. To increase sequence diversity, about 23-30% phiX was spiked into each library pool. The study's own analysis went as follows. The quality-filtered reads were processed with the UMI-based MiGEC pipeline, whose error correction step removed more than 80% of the raw TCR sequences. IMGT germline references were used for alignment of VDJ genes, and clonotypes were defined by a unique CDR3 amino acid sequence together with V-J genes. Clonal expansion, Shannon diversity, and CDR3 relatedness (CalcPairwiseDistances, ClusterSamples) were evaluated with VDJtools, and phylogenetic trees were built with CLCbio workbench. Using coefficient-of-variation modelling across technical triplicates, the study counted a clone as expanded if it had at least 8 unique UMIs. TCRdb cleaned the public reads at Q25 with fastp, built clones with MiXCR and kept in-frame beta chains. Entries that share a CDR3 protein sequence are merged under the most common genes and DNA. The V and J calls and clone size come from TCRdb's table, not from the authors' own analysis. The sample has some 43,000 distinct CDR3 sequences on record, about an eighth of them singletons. Approximately 10% of the sample rests with the top ten.

The intended sense of this specimen's time point label: longitudinal time-point 3. Unsorted PBMC libraries were generated from 2 million PBMCs stored in RNAlater at -80 °C until RNA extraction. Peripheral blood was subjected to Ficoll-Hypaque density gradient centrifugation to isolate PBMCs, which were then cryopreserved in liquid nitrogen. The receptor chain draws on TRBV7-2 and TRBJ2-5; a weak D assignment points to TRBD1 (5 bases agree). Sequencing used PBMCs. This clonotype originated in a male donor with HTLV-1-associated myelopathy (HAM/TSP). The nucleotide sequence is given as TGTGCCAGCAGCCCCGCCCAGGGCCTGGAGACCCAGTACTTC. This sequence encodes CASSPAQGLETQYF.